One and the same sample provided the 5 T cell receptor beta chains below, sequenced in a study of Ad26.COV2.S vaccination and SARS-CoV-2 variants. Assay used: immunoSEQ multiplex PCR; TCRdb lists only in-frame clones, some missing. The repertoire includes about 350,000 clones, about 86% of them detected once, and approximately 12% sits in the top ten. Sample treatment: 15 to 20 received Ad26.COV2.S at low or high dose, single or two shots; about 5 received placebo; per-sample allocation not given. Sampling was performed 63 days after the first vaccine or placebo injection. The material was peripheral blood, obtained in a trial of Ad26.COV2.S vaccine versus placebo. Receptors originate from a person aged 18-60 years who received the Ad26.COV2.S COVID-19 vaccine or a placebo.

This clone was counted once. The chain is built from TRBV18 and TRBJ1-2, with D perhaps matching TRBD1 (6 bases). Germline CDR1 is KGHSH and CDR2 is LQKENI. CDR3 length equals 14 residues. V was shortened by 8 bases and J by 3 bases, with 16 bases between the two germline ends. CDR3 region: CASTPGGADYGYTF. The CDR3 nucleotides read TGTGCCAGCACCCCGGGGGGGGCTGACTATGGCTACACCTTC.

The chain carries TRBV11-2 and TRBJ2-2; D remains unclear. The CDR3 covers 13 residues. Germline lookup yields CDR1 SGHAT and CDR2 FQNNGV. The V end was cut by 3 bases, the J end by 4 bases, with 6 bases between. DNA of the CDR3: TGTGCCAGCAGCTTTGGCTTCACCGGGGAGCTGTTTTTT. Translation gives CASSFGFTGELFF. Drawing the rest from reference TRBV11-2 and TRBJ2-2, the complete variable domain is EAGVAQSPRYKIIEKRQSVAFWCNPISGHATLYWYQQILGQGPKLLIQFQNNGVVDDSQLPKDRFSAERLKGVDSTLKIQPAKLEDSAVYLCASSFGFTGELFFGEGSRLTVL.

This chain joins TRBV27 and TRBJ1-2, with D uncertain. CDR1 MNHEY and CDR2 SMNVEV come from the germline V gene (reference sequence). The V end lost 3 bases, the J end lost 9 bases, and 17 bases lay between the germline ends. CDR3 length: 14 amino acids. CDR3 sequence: CASSLAPGGTSYTF. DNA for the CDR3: TGTGCCAGCAGTTTGGCCCCGGGAGGTACGAGCTACACCTTC.

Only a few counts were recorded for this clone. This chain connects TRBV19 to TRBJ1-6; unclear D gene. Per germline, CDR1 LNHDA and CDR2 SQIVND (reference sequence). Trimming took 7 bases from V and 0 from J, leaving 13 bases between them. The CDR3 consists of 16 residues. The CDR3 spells CASKDRRSSYNSPLHF. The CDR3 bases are TGTGCCAGTAAAGACCGGAGGAGCTCCTATAATTCACCCCTCCACTTT.

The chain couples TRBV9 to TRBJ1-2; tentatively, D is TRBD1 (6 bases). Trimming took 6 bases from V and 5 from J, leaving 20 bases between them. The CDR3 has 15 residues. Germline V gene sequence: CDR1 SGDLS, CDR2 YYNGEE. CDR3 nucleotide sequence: TGTGCCAGCACAGATATTACAGGGAGGGGTTATGGCTACACCTTC. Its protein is CASTDITGRGYGYTF.